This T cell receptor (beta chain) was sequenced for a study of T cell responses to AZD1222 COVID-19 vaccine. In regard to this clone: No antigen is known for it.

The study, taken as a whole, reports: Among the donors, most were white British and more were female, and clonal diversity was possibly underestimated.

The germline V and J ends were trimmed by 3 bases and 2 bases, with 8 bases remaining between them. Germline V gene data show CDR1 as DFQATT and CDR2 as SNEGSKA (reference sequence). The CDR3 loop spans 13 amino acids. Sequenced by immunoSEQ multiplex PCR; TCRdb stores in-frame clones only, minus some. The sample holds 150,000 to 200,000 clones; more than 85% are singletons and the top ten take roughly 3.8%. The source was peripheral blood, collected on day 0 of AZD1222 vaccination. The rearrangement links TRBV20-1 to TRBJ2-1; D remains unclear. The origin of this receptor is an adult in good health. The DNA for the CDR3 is TGCAGTGCTAGTAACTTGGCCTACAATGAGCAGTTCTTC. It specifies CSASNLAYNEQFF.